This TCR beta chain was recorded in a study of CD8 T cells in Susac syndrome. Random hexamers were used to reverse transcribe about 0.5 to 1 ug of RNA. TCRdb re-called the immunoSEQ multiplex PCR reads with MiXCR, one entry per CDR3 protein. The repertoire holds about 190,000 distinct CDR3 sequences, with nearly 97% as singletons. CD8+ and CD4+ T cells taken from blood had their TCR beta sequenced. FACS enriched CD8+ TEMRA cells, while bulk CD8+ and CD4+ were negatively isolated. CDR1 is KGHSH and CDR2 is LQKENI in the germline V gene. J lost 0 bases, V lost 3 bases, and 12 bases had no gene match. The CDR3 is made up of 19 amino acids. In this sample, this clonotype turned up once.

The V call is TRBV18, the J call TRBJ2-4, with TRBD1 matching 9 bases. This TCR was recovered from a human donor with Susac syndrome. Sequenced sample: CD4+ T cells from PBMCs. DNA of the CDR3: TGTGCCAGCTCACCTTTTCGGACAGGGGAGTACGGAGCCAAAAACATTCAGTACTTC. Translating it yields CASSPFRTGEYGAKNIQYF.